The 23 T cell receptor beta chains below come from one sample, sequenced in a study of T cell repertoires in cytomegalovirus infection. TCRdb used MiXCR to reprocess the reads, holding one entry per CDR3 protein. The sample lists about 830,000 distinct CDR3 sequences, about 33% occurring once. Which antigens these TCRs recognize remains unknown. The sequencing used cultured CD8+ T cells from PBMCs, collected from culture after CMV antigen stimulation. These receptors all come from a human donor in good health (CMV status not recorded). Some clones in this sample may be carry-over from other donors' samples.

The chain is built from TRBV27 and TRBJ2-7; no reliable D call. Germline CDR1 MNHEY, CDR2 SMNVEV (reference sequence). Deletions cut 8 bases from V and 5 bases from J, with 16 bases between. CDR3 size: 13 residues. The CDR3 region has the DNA TGTGCCAGCTGCCCCCGGTTTGGAGACGAGCAGTACGTC. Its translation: CASCPRFGDEQYV.

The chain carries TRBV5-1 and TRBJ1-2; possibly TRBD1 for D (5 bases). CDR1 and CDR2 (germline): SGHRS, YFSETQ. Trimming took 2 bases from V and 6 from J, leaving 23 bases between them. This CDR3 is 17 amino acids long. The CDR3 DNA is TGCGCCAGCAGCTTCATGCTGTTGGAGGACAAGGCTCATGGCTACACCTTC. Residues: CASSFMLLEDKAHGYTF.

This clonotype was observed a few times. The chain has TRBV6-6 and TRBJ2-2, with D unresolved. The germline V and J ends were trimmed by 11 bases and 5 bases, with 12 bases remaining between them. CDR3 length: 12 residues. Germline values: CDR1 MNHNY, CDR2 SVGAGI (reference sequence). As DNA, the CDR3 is TGTGCCCTTGTCGAGAGAACCGGGGAGCTGTTTTTT. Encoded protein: CALVERTGELFF.

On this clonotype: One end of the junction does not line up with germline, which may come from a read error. Here the CDR3 DNA reads TGTGCCAGCAGTTCGGGACACCCAGACGATGGCTACACTTTC. Amino acids: CASSSGHPDDGYTF. The chain uses TRBV12-3 or TRBV12-4 and TRBJ1-2, with D perhaps TRBD1 (6 bases). The CDR3 totals 14 residues.

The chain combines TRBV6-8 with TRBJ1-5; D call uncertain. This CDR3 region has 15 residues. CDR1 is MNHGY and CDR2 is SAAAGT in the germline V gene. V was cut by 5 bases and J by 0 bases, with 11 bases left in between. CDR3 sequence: CASSRTDHSNQPQHF. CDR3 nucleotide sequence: TGTGCCAGCAGTCGGACCGACCATAGCAATCAGCCCCAGCATTTT.

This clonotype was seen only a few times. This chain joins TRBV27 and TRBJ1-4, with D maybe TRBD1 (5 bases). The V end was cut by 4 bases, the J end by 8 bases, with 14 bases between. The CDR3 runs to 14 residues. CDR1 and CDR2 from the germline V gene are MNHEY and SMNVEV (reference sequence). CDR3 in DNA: TGTGCCAGCAGTTCCCTCGGGGCTGGGGAAAAACTGTTTTTT. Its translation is CASSSLGAGEKLFF.

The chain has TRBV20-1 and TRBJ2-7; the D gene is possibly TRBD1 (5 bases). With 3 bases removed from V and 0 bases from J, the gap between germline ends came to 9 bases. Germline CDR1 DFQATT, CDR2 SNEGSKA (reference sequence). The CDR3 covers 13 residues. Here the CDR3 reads CSARDTSSYEQYV. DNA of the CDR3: TGCAGTGCTAGGGACACCAGCTCCTACGAGCAGTACGTC.

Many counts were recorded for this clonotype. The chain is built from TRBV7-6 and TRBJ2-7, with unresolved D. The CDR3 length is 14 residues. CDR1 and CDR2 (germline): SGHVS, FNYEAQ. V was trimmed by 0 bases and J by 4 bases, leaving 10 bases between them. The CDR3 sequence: CASSLAGKAYEQYF. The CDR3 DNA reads TGTGCCAGCAGCTTAGCAGGGAAAGCGTACGAGCAGTACTTC.

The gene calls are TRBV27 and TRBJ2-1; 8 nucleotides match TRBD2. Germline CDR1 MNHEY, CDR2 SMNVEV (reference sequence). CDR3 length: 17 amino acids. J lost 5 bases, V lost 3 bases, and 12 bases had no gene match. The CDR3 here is CASSFLKGAGVDNEQFF. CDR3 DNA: TGTGCCAGCAGTTTCCTAAAGGGAGCGGGGGTAGACAATGAGCAGTTCTTC.

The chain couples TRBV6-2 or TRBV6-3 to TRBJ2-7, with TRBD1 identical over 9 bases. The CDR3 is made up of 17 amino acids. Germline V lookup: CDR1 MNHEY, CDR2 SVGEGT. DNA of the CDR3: TGTGCCAACAGTTACTCAATCCGGGACAGGGCCTCCTACGAGCAGTACGTC. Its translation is CANSYSIRDRASYEQYV.

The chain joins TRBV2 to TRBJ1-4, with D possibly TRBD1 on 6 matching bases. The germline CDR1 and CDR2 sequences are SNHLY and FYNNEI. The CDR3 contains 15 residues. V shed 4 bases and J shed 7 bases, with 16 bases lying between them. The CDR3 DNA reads TGTGCCAGCAGTGGGGGCCTCAGGGGAGGTGAAAAACTGTTTTTT. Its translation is CASSGGLRGGEKLFF.

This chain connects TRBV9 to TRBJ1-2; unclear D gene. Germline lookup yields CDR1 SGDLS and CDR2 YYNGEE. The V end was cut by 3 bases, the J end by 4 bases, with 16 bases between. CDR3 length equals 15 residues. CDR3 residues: CASSADRRTVYGYTF. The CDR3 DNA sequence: TGTGCCAGCAGCGCCGACCGAAGGACCGTCTATGGCTACACCTTC.

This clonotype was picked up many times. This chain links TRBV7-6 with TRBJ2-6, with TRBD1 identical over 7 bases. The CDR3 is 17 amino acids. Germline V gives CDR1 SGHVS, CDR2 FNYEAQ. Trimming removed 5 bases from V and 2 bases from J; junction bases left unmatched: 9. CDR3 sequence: CASSPGTASTGANVLTF. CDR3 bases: TGTGCCAGCAGCCCCGGGACAGCCTCCACTGGGGCCAACGTCCTGACTTTC.

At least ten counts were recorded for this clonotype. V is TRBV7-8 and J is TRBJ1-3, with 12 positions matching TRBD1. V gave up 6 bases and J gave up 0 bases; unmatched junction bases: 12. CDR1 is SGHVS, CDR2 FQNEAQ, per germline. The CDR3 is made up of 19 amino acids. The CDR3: CASSSRDRGLSDSGNTIYF. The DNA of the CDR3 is TGTGCCAGCAGTTCCCGGGACAGGGGGCTTTCCGACTCTGGAAACACCATATATTTT.

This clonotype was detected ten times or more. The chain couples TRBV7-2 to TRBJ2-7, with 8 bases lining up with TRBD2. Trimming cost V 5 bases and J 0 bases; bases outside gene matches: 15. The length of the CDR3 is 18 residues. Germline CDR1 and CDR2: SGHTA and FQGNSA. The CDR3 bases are TGTGCCAGCAGCCTCATCCCACGGGGGGGGGCTAGCTCCTACGAGCAGTACGTC. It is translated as CASSLIPRGGASSYEQYV.

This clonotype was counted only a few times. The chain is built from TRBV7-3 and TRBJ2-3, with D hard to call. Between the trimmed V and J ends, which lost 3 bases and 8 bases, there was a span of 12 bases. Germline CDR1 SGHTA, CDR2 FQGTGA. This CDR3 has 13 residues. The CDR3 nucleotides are TGTGCCAGCAGCTTCCACATGGACCCTACGCAGTATTTT. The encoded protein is CASSFHMDPTQYF.

As DNA, the CDR3 is TGTGCCAGCAGCTTAGGCCCTAGTTATGAGCAGTTCTTC. This translates into CASSLGPSYEQFF. The V call is TRBV7-6, the J call TRBJ2-1, with D hard to call. The germline V and J ends were trimmed by 1 base and 8 bases, with 9 bases remaining between them. The CDR3 consists of 13 residues. Germline V gene sequence: CDR1 SGHVS, CDR2 FNYEAQ.

The DNA for the CDR3 is TGTGCCACGATGGATGAGCAGTTCTTC. Translated: CATMDEQFF. The chain couples TRBV24-1 to TRBJ2-1; D call uncertain. The V and J ends lost 10 bases and 8 bases respectively, with 5 bases between them. From germline, CDR1 is KGHDR and CDR2 SFDVKD. There are 9 residues in the CDR3.

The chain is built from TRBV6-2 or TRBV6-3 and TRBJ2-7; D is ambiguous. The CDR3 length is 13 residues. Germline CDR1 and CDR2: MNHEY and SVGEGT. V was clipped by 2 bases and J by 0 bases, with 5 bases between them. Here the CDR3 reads CASSYRSSYEQYV. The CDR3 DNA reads TGTGCCAGCAGTTACCGGAGCTCCTACGAGCAGTACGTC.

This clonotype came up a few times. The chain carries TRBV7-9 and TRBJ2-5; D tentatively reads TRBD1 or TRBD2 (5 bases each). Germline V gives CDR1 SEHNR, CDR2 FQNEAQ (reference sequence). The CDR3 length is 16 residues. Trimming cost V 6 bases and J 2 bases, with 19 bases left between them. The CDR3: CASSPASRGVQETQYF. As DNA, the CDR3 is TGTGCCAGCAGTCCGGCCTCAAGGGGAGTTCAAGAGACCCAGTACTTC.

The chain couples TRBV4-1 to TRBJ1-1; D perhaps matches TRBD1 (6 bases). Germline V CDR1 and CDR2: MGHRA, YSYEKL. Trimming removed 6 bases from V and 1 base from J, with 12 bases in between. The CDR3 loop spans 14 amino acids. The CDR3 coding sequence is TGCGCCAGCAGTCCCACGGACAGGAACACTGAAGCTTTCTTT. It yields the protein CASSPTDRNTEAFF.

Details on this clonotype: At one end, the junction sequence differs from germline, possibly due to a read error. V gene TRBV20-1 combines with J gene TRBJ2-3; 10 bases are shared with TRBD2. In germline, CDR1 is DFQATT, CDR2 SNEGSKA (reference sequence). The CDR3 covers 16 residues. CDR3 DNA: TGCAGTGCTACTCTCCTAGCGGGGGTCGGGACAGATACGCAATATTTT. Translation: CSATLLAGVGTDTQYF.

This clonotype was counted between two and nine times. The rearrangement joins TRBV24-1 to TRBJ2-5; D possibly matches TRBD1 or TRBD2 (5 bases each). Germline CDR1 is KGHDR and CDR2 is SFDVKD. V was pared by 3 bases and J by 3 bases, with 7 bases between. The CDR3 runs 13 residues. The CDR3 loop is CATSDGTEETQYF. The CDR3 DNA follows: TGTGCCACCAGTGATGGGACCGAAGAGACCCAGTACTTC.